This T cell receptor beta chain was captured in a study of blood T cell repertoires in COVID-19. At the level of the study: PBMCs, B-cell-depleted T cells, or T cells provided the cDNA or gDNA that made up the material.

In this sample, this clone turned up once. CDR1 and CDR2 from the germline V gene are MNHEY and SVGAGI. Trimming stripped 6 bases from V and 0 bases from J, with 9 bases between. The CDR3 runs 13 residues. Libraries were prepared by immunoSEQ multiplex PCR; TCRdb keeps only in-frame clonotypes and omits some of them. The sample lists about 150,000 clones, around 79% occurring once. The chain recombines TRBV6-5 with TRBJ2-7, with D maybe TRBD1 (6 bases). Source material: peripheral blood. This receptor was taken from an elderly man with acute or convalescent COVID-19. In DNA, the CDR3 is TGTGCCAGCAGAACGACAGGCTCCTACGAGCAGTACTTC. This encodes CASRTTGSYEQYF.